This T cell receptor (beta chain) was recorded in a study of spatial heterogeneity in lung cancer. Indicated time point: sample taken at primary tumor resection. Unsorted whole RNA from tumor, nontumor lung or frozen PBMC underwent sequencing. V gave up 6 bases and J gave up 7 bases, with 19 bases separating them. The CDR3 totals 15 residues. TCRdb used MiXCR to reprocess the 5' RACE reads, holding one entry per CDR3 protein. The table lists some 100,000 distinct CDR3 sequences, roughly 10% of them singletons. This chain joins TRBV12-3 or TRBV12-4 and TRBJ1-5; D unclear. The TCR was taken from a male donor with early-stage non-small cell lung cancer. Source: PBMCs, taken at surgery. CDR3 nucleotide sequence: TGTGCCAGCAGCGCATCGGGGAGGGCGGCACAGCCCCAGCATTTT. It translates to CASSASGRAAQPQHF.